This entry describes one TCR beta chain. The antigen is not known. These data belong to a study of naive and memory T cell subsets. Broader study findings: In CD4 and CD8 cells, diversity dropped from naive through EMRA.

CD4 T cells were positively selected, then CD8 T cells from the CD4-negative fraction. Germline values: CDR1 KGHDR, CDR2 SFDVKD. V was clipped by 6 bases and J by 1 base, with 8 bases between them. The CDR3 contains 13 residues. Both TRBC1 and TRBC2 were covered by a beta constant-region primer of two equimolar oligonucleotides. Ligation attached a single-stranded oligonucleotide with a 12-nucleotide UMI and the SP2 primer to the cDNA 3' end. TCRdb processed the UMI-ligation and nested PCR reads anew with MiXCR; each CDR3 protein has one entry. The data show about 80,000 distinct CDR3 sequences, 10% to 15% seen once.

The genes are TRBV24-1 and TRBJ1-1; perhaps TRBD1 as D (5 bases). Sequencing input: central memory CD4+ T cells from blood. The clonotype comes from a human donor in good health. The CDR3 coding sequence is TGTGCCACCAGTCAAGGGGCGAACACTGAAGCTTTCTTT. The encoded protein is CATSQGANTEAFF.